The rows below give T cell receptor beta chains drawn from one sample of a study of shared clonotypes between healthy human individuals. The repertoire was sequenced with immunoSEQ multiplex PCR; TCRdb's copy has only in-frame clones and lacks some. The sample has more than 600,000 clones, roughly 94% seen once. Sequenced sample: naive CD8+ T cells sorted from blood. Every receptor here comes from a man between 25 and 39 years old in good health. CDR3s include the opening cysteine and the closing phenylalanine or tryptophan. The order of the fields is J gene, V gene, D gene, clone size, CDR3 protein, CDR3 DNA. The D gene is left open where the match is weak. Rows may omit the clone size; those that give it use once, few, many or a size class.

TRBJ2-1 | TRBV15 | - | - | CATSRVSNEQFF | TGTGCCACCAGCAGAGTAAGTAATGAGCAGTTCTTC
TRBJ2-7 | TRBV6-5 | - | once | CASSYSWAGNEQYF | TGTGCCAGCAGTTACTCCTGGGCAGGCAACGAGCAGTACTTC
TRBJ2-3 | TRBV7-9 | - | - | CASSLAGRGQFLDTQYF | TGTGCCAGCAGCTTAGCTGGTCGAGGGCAGTTCTTAGATACGCAGTATTTT
TRBJ2-7 | TRBV2 | - | - | CASKPNPGSDEQYF | TGTGCCAGCAAACCGAATCCAGGGTCCGACGAGCAGTACTTC
TRBJ2-1 | TRBV14 | TRBD2 | - | CASSQEGTSGYNEQFF | TGTGCCAGCAGCCAAGAAGGGACTAGCGGGTATAATGAGCAGTTCTTC
TRBJ1-3 | TRBV9 | - | - | CASSVAGGNTIYF | TGTGCCAGCAGCGTAGCGGGGGGAAACACCATATATTTT
TRBJ2-1 | TRBV4-1 | - | - | CASSLDPGIPYNEQFF | TGCGCCAGCAGCCTAGATCCTGGGATCCCCTACAATGAGCAGTTCTTC
TRBJ1-2 | TRBV28 | TRBD1 | - | CASELVGGQGTRNGYTF | TGTGCCAGCGAACTTGTGGGGGGACAGGGGACTCGGAATGGCTACACCTTC
TRBJ2-5 | TRBV27 | - | - | CASSLSGGETQYF | TGTGCCAGCAGTTTATCTGGGGGCGAGACCCAGTACTTC
TRBJ2-2 | TRBV29-1 | - | - | CSVEGTTRNTGELFF | TGCAGCGTTGAAGGGACTACAAGAAACACCGGGGAGCTGTTTTTT
TRBJ2-6 | TRBV7-8 | TRBD2 | - | CASSLVLAEAGANVLTF | TGTGCCAGCAGCTTAGTACTAGCGGAAGCTGGGGCCAACGTCCTGACTTTC
TRBJ2-3 | TRBV2 | - | - | CASSEPREINTDTQYF | TGTGCCAGCAGTGAACCCCGGGAGATCAACACAGATACGCAGTATTTT
TRBJ2-2 | TRBV6-5 | - | - | CASNTGAAGELFF | TGTGCCAGCAACACGGGAGCCGCCGGGGAGCTGTTTTTT
TRBJ2-5 | TRBV27 | TRBD2 | once | CASSPRLAGGPETQYF | TGTGCCAGCAGTCCCAGACTAGCGGGAGGGCCCGAGACCCAGTACTTC
TRBJ2-7 | TRBV5-1 | TRBD1 | - | CASSLDSRTGTYEQYF | TGCGCCAGCAGCTTGGACTCCCGGACAGGGACCTACGAGCAGTACTTC
TRBJ2-7 | TRBV27 | - | - | CASSLSTGIYEQYF | TGTGCCAGCAGTTTATCAACAGGTATCTACGAGCAGTACTTC
TRBJ1-1 | TRBV28 | TRBD1 | - | CASSLPRQGVNTEAFF | TGTGCCAGCAGTCTCCCGCGACAGGGGGTGAACACTGAAGCTTTCTTT
TRBJ2-7 | TRBV29-1 | TRBD2 | - | CSVRSGSSLYEQYF | TGCAGCGTCCGTAGCGGGAGCTCCCTTTACGAGCAGTACTTC
TRBJ2-7 | TRBV28 | TRBD2 | - | CASNRGTSDYEQYF | TGTGCCAGCAACAGAGGGACTAGCGACTACGAGCAGTACTTC
TRBJ2-7 | TRBV15 | TRBD2 | - | CATSKDGLASYEQYF | TGTGCCACCAGCAAAGACGGACTAGCGTCCTACGAGCAGTACTTC
TRBJ2-2 | TRBV4-1 | - | once | CASSQEDVVGATGELFF | TGCGCCAGCAGCCAAGAGGATGTTGTGGGAGCCACCGGGGAGCTGTTTTTT
TRBJ2-1 | TRBV6-1 | TRBD1 | - | CASRGTGANNEQFF | TGTGCCAGCAGGGGGACAGGGGCGAACAATGAGCAGTTCTTC
TRBJ2-1 | TRBV7-9 | TRBD2 | once | CASSSRTSGRVYNEQFF | TGTGCCAGCAGTAGTCGGACTAGCGGGAGAGTATACAATGAGCAGTTCTTC
TRBJ1-5 | TRBV19 | TRBD1 | few | CASGQVLGSNQPQHF | TGTGCCAGTGGACAGGTTTTGGGTAGCAATCAGCCCCAGCATTTT
TRBJ2-3 | TRBV5-6 | TRBD2 | - | CASSFWGGADTQYF | TGTGCCAGCAGCTTCTGGGGGGGTGCAGATACGCAGTATTTT
TRBJ2-2 | TRBV6-5 | - | - | CASSYSSGAGELFF | TGTGCCAGCAGTTACTCCAGCGGAGCCGGGGAGCTGTTTTTT
TRBJ1-1 | TRBV7-9 | - | - | CASSLGGGEAFF | TGTGCCAGCTCTTTAGGAGGGGGTGAAGCTTTCTTT
TRBJ1-2 | TRBV4-1 | - | - | CASSQAQGAVAAGYTF | TGCGCCAGCAGCCAAGCACAGGGAGCTGTCGCAGCGGGCTACACCTTC
TRBJ1-1 | TRBV7-8 | TRBD1 | - | CASSPYRGRVENTEAFF | TGTGCCAGCAGCCCGTACAGGGGGCGGGTTGAGAACACTGAAGCTTTCTTT
TRBJ2-2 | TRBV7-9 | - | - | CASSQTPGELFF | TGTGCCAGCAGCCAAACGCCCGGGGAGCTGTTTTTT
TRBJ1-1 | TRBV7-2 | - | - | CASSLTPVVTEAFF | TGTGCCAGCAGCCTAACCCCGGTGGTCACTGAAGCTTTCTTT
TRBJ2-3 | TRBV10-1 | - | - | CASSEARNTDTQYF | TGCGCCAGCAGTGAGGCTAGAAACACAGATACGCAGTATTTT
TRBJ2-7 | TRBV10-2 | - | - | CASSEVTDREQYF | TGCGCCAGCAGTGAGGTGACCGACCGAGAGCAGTACTTC
TRBJ1-4 | TRBV4-1 | - | - | CASSQEGGRREKLFF | TGCGCCAGCAGCCAAGAGGGGGGGCGCAGGGAAAAACTGTTTTTT
TRBJ1-3 | TRBV5-1 | - | - | CASSLGPASGNTIYF | TGCGCCAGCAGCTTGGGTCCGGCCTCTGGAAACACCATATATTTT
TRBJ2-5 | TRBV10-3 | - | - | CAISESLGDTQETQYF | TGTGCCATCAGTGAGTCGCTGGGGGACACCCAAGAGACCCAGTACTTC
TRBJ2-3 | TRBV1 | - | once | CTGGGSSTDTQYF | TGCACCGGGGGGGGCAGCTCGACAGATACGCAGTATTTT
TRBJ2-3 | TRBV7-9 | TRBD2 | - | CASSAGLAGLTDTQYF | TGTGCCAGCAGCGCGGGACTAGCGGGCCTCACAGATACGCAGTATTTT
TRBJ1-2 | TRBV6-5 | - | - | CTELGGTDGYTF | TGTACAGAACTGGGAGGGACCGATGGCTACACCTTC